The 30 T cell receptor beta chains presented below share a single source sample, sequenced in a study of shared clonotypes between healthy human individuals. Measured with immunoSEQ multiplex PCR; TCRdb has only the in-frame clones, and not every one. The data hold around 940,000 clones, with approximately 76% observed a single time. Specimen: memory CD4+ T cells sorted from blood. As for subset: CD45RA-negative fraction. Receptor source: a man between 18 and 29 years old in good health.

The gene calls are TRBV5-4 and TRBJ1-3; a possible D gene is TRBD1 (5 bases). Germline lookup yields CDR1 SGHNT and CDR2 YYREEE (reference sequence). This CDR3 is 13 amino acids long. V was trimmed by 2 bases and J by 8 bases, leaving 11 bases between them. The CDR3 bases are TGTGCCAGCAGCTTCCAGGGAGGTTACACCATATATTTT. The encoded protein is CASSFQGGYTIYF.

V is TRBV6-5 and J is TRBJ1-1; D is undetermined. CDR3 length: 11 residues. CDR1 is MNHEY and CDR2 is SVGAGI in the germline V gene. V was clipped by 2 bases and J by 6 bases, with 4 bases between them. The CDR3 DNA sequence: TGTGCCAGCAGTTACGGGGCTGAAGCTTTCTTT. It specifies CASSYGAEAFF.

The chain combines TRBV13 with TRBJ1-6; 11 bases are shared with TRBD1. The V gene's germline CDR1 is PRHDT and CDR2 FYEKMQ (reference sequence). CDR3 size: 15 residues. Trimming took 6 bases from V and 5 from J; bases not matched to a gene: 3. CDR3 sequence (DNA): TGTGCCAGCAGTCGGGACAGGGGGAATAATTCACCCCTCCACTTT. Its protein product is CASSRDRGNNSPLHF.

The rearrangement joins TRBV5-1 to TRBJ2-2; D gene unclear. The CDR3 length is 12 residues. Trimming left V 5 bases short and J 3 bases short, with 5 bases between. Looked up from germline, CDR1 is SGHRS and CDR2 is YFSETQ. CDR3 protein: CASSRHTGELFF. The CDR3 DNA follows: TGCGCCAGCAGTCGGCACACCGGGGAGCTGTTTTTT. The whole variable domain, remainder taken from reference TRBV5-1 and TRBJ2-2, is KAGVTQTPRYLIKTRGQQVTLSCSPISGHRSVSWYQQTPGQGLQFLFEYFSETQRNKGNFPGRFSGRQFSNSRSEMNVSTLELGDSALYLCASSRHTGELFFGEGSRLTVL.

This clone was detected many times. This chain joins TRBV6-1 and TRBJ2-1; tentatively, D is TRBD1 (6 bases). Germline loops: CDR1 MNHNS, CDR2 SASEGT. The CDR3 covers 15 residues. Trimming stripped 2 bases from V and 3 bases from J, with 11 bases between. CDR3 DNA sequence: TGTGCCAGCAGTGAATCAGGGGCCGACTACAATGAGCAGTTCTTC. Translation: CASSESGADYNEQFF.

J is TRBJ2-7 and V is TRBV10-3; unclear D gene. V was clipped by 5 bases and J by 5 bases, with 13 bases between them. Germline assignment: CDR1 ENHRY and CDR2 SYGVKD. This CDR3 contains 13 residues. This chain's CDR3 is CAISKPTENEQYF. Written as DNA, the CDR3 is TGTGCCATCAGTAAACCCACCGAAAACGAGCAGTACTTC.

The chain links TRBV18 to TRBJ2-3; D is uncertain. V lost 5 bases and J lost 0, with 6 bases in between. Germline-derived CDR1 and CDR2 are KGHSH and LQKENI. This CDR3 has 13 amino acids. The CDR3 protein is CASSFSSTDTQYF. CDR3 nucleotide sequence: TGTGCCAGCTCATTCTCTAGCACAGATACGCAGTATTTT.

The chain links TRBV19 to TRBJ2-1; no definite D call. The germline V gene has CDR1 LNHDA and CDR2 SQIVND (reference sequence). V was trimmed by 6 bases and J by 8 bases, leaving 14 bases between them. The CDR3 has 13 amino acids. CDR3 DNA sequence: TGTGCCAGTAGCCCCCGGGCCCTTTATGAGCAGTTCTTC. Amino acid sequence: CASSPRALYEQFF.

The J gene is TRBJ2-7, the V gene TRBV7-2; D is perhaps TRBD2 (6 bases). Per germline, CDR1 SGHTA and CDR2 FQGNSA. This CDR3 has 15 amino acids. Trimming shortened V by 5 bases and J by 1 base, and 15 bases separated the two germline ends. The CDR3 spells CASSKLRSGSYEQYF. In DNA, the CDR3 is TGTGCCAGCAGCAAGCTAAGGAGCGGGTCCTACGAGCAGTACTTC.

Regarding this clone: Other DNA sequences within the sample encode an identical CDR3. This chain uses TRBV18 with TRBJ2-7; weak D call: TRBD1 (6 bases). Trimming took 2 bases from V and 4 from J, leaving 9 bases between them. CDR1 is KGHSH, CDR2 LQKENI, per germline. This CDR3 is 13 amino acids long. The CDR3 bases are TGTGCCAGCTCACCAACCACAGGGTACGAGCAGTACTTC. This codes for CASSPTTGYEQYF.

The V and J genes are TRBV18 and TRBJ2-7, with D unclear. CDR3 length equals 14 residues. Looked up from germline, CDR1 is KGHSH and CDR2 is LQKENI. The ends were cut back, 1 base at V and 1 base at J, with 8 bases in the middle. CDR3: CASSPRFQSYEQYF. The CDR3 DNA reads TGTGCCAGCTCACCACGTTTCCAGTCCTACGAGCAGTACTTC.

This clone was seen more than once but under ten times. CDR3 nucleotides: TGTGCCAGCAATCTGAGGGGTCAGATGAACACTGAAGCTTTCTTT. Translation gives CASNLRGQMNTEAFF. The chain recombines TRBV2 with TRBJ1-1, with D possibly matching TRBD1 (5 bases). The germline CDR1 and CDR2 sequences are SNHLY and FYNNEI. This CDR3 has 15 residues. Trimming pared 7 bases from V and 0 bases from J, leaving 15 bases between. Full variable domain (remainder filled in from reference TRBV2 and TRBJ1-1): EPEVTQTPSHQVTQMGQEVILRCVPISNHLYFYWYRQILGQKVEFLVSFYNNEISEKSEIFDDQFSVERPDGSNFTLKIRSTKLEDSAMYFCASNLRGQMNTEAFFGQGTRLTVV.

This clone has just a few counts. V gene TRBV5-4 combines with J gene TRBJ1-3; perhaps TRBD1 as D (6 bases). V lost 5 bases and J 1 base, leaving 13 bases between the germline ends. The germline gives CDR1 SGHNT, CDR2 YYREEE (reference sequence). The CDR3 totals 15 residues. The CDR3 region is CASRNTGSSGNTIYF. CDR3 nucleotide sequence: TGTGCCAGCAGGAATACAGGGTCATCTGGAAACACCATATATTTT.

This clone was detected a few times. The CDR3 reads CASSSGGDRAYGYTF. CDR3 in DNA: TGCGCCAGCAGCTCGGGGGGAGATCGGGCTTATGGCTACACCTTC. The chain links TRBV5-1 to TRBJ1-2; D perhaps matches TRBD1 (5 bases). Trimming removed 3 bases at V and 5 bases at J, with 17 bases between. Germline V lookup: CDR1 SGHRS, CDR2 YFSETQ. The CDR3 is 15 amino acids.

This clone was seen a few times. The chain couples TRBV11-2 to TRBJ1-2; 8 bases map to TRBD1. The J segment lost 3 bases and the V segment lost 10 bases, leaving 13 bases of the junction unmatched. The CDR3 sequence is 15 residues long. Germline V gene lookup returns CDR1 SGHAT and CDR2 FQNNGV. CDR3 amino acids: CATGQGGIVDYGYTF. The DNA of the CDR3 is TGTGCCACAGGACAGGGTGGTATAGTGGACTATGGCTACACCTTC.

The genes are TRBV4-2 and TRBJ1-3, with TRBD1 as a possible D gene (6 bases). Germline CDR1 and CDR2: LGHNA and YNFKEQ. V was trimmed by 4 bases and J by 4 bases, leaving 20 bases between them. This CDR3 spans 17 amino acids. The CDR3 here is CASSPEGPRGRGNTIYF. For the CDR3, the DNA is TGTGCCAGCAGCCCGGAAGGTCCCCGGGGGCGGGGAAACACCATATATTTT.

The chain combines TRBV10-1 with TRBJ2-1, with D perhaps matching TRBD2 (8 bases). CDR3 length: 14 residues. The germline CDR1 and CDR2 sequences are WNHNN and SYGVQD (reference sequence). Trimming cost V 6 bases and J 5 bases, with 14 bases left between them. DNA of the CDR3: TGCGCCAGCAGCGGGGGGGACAGCAACAATGAGCAGTTCTTC. Its protein product is CASSGGDSNNEQFF.

The chain uses TRBV6-4 and TRBJ2-7; weak D call: TRBD2 (6 bases). The length of the CDR3 is 18 residues. V lost 5 bases and J lost 3, with 26 bases in between. Germline-derived CDR1 and CDR2 are MRHNA and SNTAGT. This chain's CDR3 is CASSSSGTERGLLYEQYF. The CDR3 DNA reads TGTGCCAGCAGTTCGTCCGGGACGGAAAGGGGACTCCTCTACGAGCAGTACTTC.

About this clone: The same CDR3 is also encoded by other DNA sequences in this sample. V is TRBV18 and J is TRBJ1-2; D is ambiguous. The V end was cut by 0 bases, the J end by 4 bases, with 9 bases between. This CDR3 has 14 amino acids. CDR1 is KGHSH, CDR2 LQKENI, per germline. Here the CDR3 reads CASSPPVGFYGYTF. CDR3 sequence (DNA): TGTGCCAGCTCACCACCGGTTGGCTTCTATGGCTACACCTTC.

This clone was seen just once. The J gene is TRBJ1-3, the V gene TRBV10-1; D not resolved. Trimming removed 0 bases at V and 0 bases at J, with 6 bases between. The V gene's germline CDR1 is WNHNN and CDR2 SYGVQD (reference sequence). This CDR3 has 15 amino acids. CDR3 sequence: CASSESVISGNTIYF. The CDR3 DNA reads TGCGCCAGCAGTGAGTCGGTCATCTCTGGAAACACCATATATTTT.

This chain joins TRBV9 and TRBJ1-4; D remains unclear. V was cut by 3 bases and J by 10 bases, with 13 bases left in between. In germline, CDR1 is SGDLS, CDR2 YYNGEE. This CDR3 is 13 amino acids long. The CDR3 loop reads CASSGREGGKLFF. For the CDR3, the DNA is TGTGCCAGCAGCGGCCGGGAGGGCGGAAAACTGTTTTTT.

In this sample, this clone turned up once. The chain couples TRBV5-6 to TRBJ2-7, with TRBD1 matching 9 bases. Trimming took 2 bases from V and 6 from J; bases not matched to a gene: 6. Germline loops: CDR1 SGHDT, CDR2 YYEEEE. The CDR3 extends over 14 amino acids. In DNA, the CDR3 is TGTGCCAGCAGCTTAGACAGGGGGGTTAGCGAGCAGTACTTC. Its translation: CASSLDRGVSEQYF.

In DNA, the CDR3 is TGTGCCAGTAGTATCTGGGGCGGATCCACAGATACGCAGTATTTT. It codes for CASSIWGGSTDTQYF. This chain links TRBV19 with TRBJ2-3, with D maybe TRBD1 (5 bases). The CDR3 has 15 amino acids. The ends were cut back, 3 bases at V and 2 bases at J, with 12 bases in the middle. Looked up from germline, CDR1 is LNHDA and CDR2 is SQIVND (reference sequence).

This clone was seen once. The rearrangement joins TRBV6-6 to TRBJ2-7; 10 positions match TRBD2. CDR1 is MNHNY and CDR2 is SVGAGI in the germline V gene (reference sequence). With V trimmed by 4 bases and J by 2 bases, 2 bases remained unmatched. There are 14 residues in the CDR3. The CDR3 loop reads CASSFTSGAYEQYF. The CDR3 DNA reads as TGTGCCAGCAGTTTTACTAGCGGGGCCTACGAGCAGTACTTC.

As DNA, the CDR3 is TGTGCCAGCAGCCGTATGGGGGGCTTGACAGATACGCAGTATTTT. Its protein is CASSRMGGLTDTQYF. J is TRBJ2-3 and V is TRBV5-4; possibly TRBD1 or TRBD2 for D (6 bases each). Germline CDR1 reads SGHNT; CDR2 reads YYREEE (reference sequence). This CDR3 has 15 residues. V was pared by 4 bases and J by 3 bases, with 15 bases between. The full variable domain, its missing parts supplied by reference TRBV5-4 and TRBJ2-3, is ETGVTQSPTHLIKTRGQQVTLRCSSQSGHNTVSWYQQALGQGPQFIFQYYREEENGRGNFPPRFSGLQFPNYSSELNVNALELDDSALYLCASSRMGGLTDTQYFGPGTRLTVL.

V usage is TRBV2 and J usage is TRBJ2-7; the D gene is possibly TRBD2 (5 bases). The CDR3 is 12 amino acids. The V end was cut by 11 bases, the J end by 5 bases, with 16 bases between. Per the germline V gene, CDR1 is SNHLY and CDR2 is FYNNEI. The CDR3 reads CAGGGSRDEQYF. DNA of the CDR3: TGTGCCGGCGGAGGCTCCCGTGACGAGCAGTACTTC. The complete variable domain, with remaining parts taken from reference TRBV2 and TRBJ2-7, reads EPEVTQTPSHQVTQMGQEVILRCVPISNHLYFYWYRQILGQKVEFLVSFYNNEISEKSEIFDDQFSVERPDGSNFTLKIRSTKLEDSAMYFCAGGGSRDEQYFGPGTRLTVT.

The V call is TRBV27, the J call TRBJ1-6, with D unresolved. Trimming took off 2 bases at V and 9 bases at J, with 8 bases between the two ends. CDR3 length: 13 amino acids. Looked up from germline, CDR1 is MNHEY and CDR2 is SMNVEV (reference sequence). CDR3 in DNA: TGTGCCAGCAGTTTAGCTGGCAGTTCACCCCTCCACTTT. Translated, it gives CASSLAGSSPLHF.

V usage is TRBV28 and J usage is TRBJ1-2; 7 bases fit TRBD1. The CDR3 has 13 amino acids. J was trimmed by 4 bases and V by 5 bases; bases with no gene match: 4. Per the germline V gene, CDR1 is MDHEN and CDR2 is SYDVKM. The CDR3 nucleotides are TGTGCCAGCAGTAACCAGGGGGTCTATGGCTACACCTTC. Translation gives CASSNQGVYGYTF.

The rearrangement joins TRBV7-2 to TRBJ2-7; 9 bases agree with TRBD2. The CDR3 spans 17 residues. Germline values: CDR1 SGHTA, CDR2 FQGNSA. With 1 base clipped from V and 4 bases from J, the junction kept 11 bases outside the gene matches. The DNA for the CDR3 is TGTGCCAGCAGCTTAGGCTCCTTCGGGACTAGCACTTACGAGCAGTACTTC. Its translation: CASSLGSFGTSTYEQYF.

This sequence joins TRBV12-1 and TRBJ1-3. TRBV12-1 is shown as a pseudogene. The CDR3 totals 18 residues. This CDR3 reads CASSDNEGPPWAGNTIYF. CDR3 coding DNA: TGTGCCAGCAGCGATAATGAGGGACCTCCTTGGGCTGGAAACACCATATATTTT.